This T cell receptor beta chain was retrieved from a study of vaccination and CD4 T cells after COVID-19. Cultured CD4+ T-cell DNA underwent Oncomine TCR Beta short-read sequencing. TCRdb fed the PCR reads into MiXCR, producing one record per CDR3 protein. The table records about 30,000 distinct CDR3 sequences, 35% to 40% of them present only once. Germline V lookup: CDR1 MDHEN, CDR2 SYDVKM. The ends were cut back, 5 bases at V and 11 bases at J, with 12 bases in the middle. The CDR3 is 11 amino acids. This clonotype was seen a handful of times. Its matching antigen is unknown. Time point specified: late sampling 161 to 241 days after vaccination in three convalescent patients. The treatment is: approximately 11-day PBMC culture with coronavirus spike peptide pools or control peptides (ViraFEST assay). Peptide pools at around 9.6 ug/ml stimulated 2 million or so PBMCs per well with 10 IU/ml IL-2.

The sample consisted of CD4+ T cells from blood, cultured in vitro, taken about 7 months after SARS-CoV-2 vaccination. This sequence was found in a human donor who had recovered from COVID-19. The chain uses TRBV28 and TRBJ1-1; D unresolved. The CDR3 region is CASSRDVTAFF. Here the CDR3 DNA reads TGTGCCAGCAGTCGCGATGTGACTGCTTTCTTT.